This TCR beta chain is from a study of cytomegalovirus exposure and HLA in healthy donors. The table lists this clone with a few counts. Its antigen is unknown. General study points: In an earlier analysis, productive rearrangement rates for most beta V segments clustered near 87% or 30%.

PCR primers comprised 60 Vbeta and 13 Jbeta primers. Authors' data handling: An analysis performed later counted 72 million or so unique TCR beta chains (roughly 11 million of them shared). Only in-frame clones appear in the TCRdb table, and some are missing; sequencing was by immunoSEQ multiplex PCR. V and J calls and clone size are copied from that table; D and trimming were computed from the DNA. The table lists around 200,000 clones, roughly 80% of them singletons. The CDR3 sequence is 15 residues long. V lost 1 base and J lost 0, with 5 bases in between. Germline V gene sequence: CDR1 SGHRS, CDR2 YFSETQ.

Sequencing used PBMCs. The chain employs TRBV5-1 and TRBJ2-6; no clear D gene. This clonotype originated in a man aged 50 to 60 in good health and CMV-seronegative. The CDR3 reads CASSLIDSGANVLTF. CDR3 DNA sequence: TGCGCCAGCAGCTTGATAGACTCTGGGGCCAACGTCCTGACTTTC.